Following are 30 T cell receptor beta chains from one sample sequenced in a study of blood T cell repertoires in COVID-19. The repertoire was sequenced with immunoSEQ multiplex PCR; TCRdb's copy has only in-frame clones and lacks some. The sample lists hundreds of thousands of clones, 85% to 90% occurring once. The material sequenced was peripheral blood. Every receptor here comes from a man aged 70-80 years with acute or convalescent COVID-19.

V usage is TRBV3-1 (or the pseudogene TRBV3-2) and J usage is TRBJ2-1; 8 bases are shared with TRBD2. The CDR3 sequence is 16 residues long. CDR1 and CDR2 from the germline V gene are LGHDT and YNNKEL (reference sequence). Germline trimming cut 3 bases from V and 2 bases from J; bases unmatched to any gene: 6. CDR3 sequence: CASSQGGGRTYNEQFF. The CDR3 DNA reads as TGTGCCAGCAGCCAGGGCGGGGGGAGGACCTACAATGAGCAGTTCTTC.

In regard to this clone: In the same sample, other DNA sequences code for this CDR3. The rearrangement links TRBV7-2 to TRBJ1-2; 9 nucleotides match TRBD1. V lost 4 bases to trimming and J lost 4 bases; unmatched junction nucleotides: 4. CDR1 and CDR2 (germline): SGHTA, FQGNSA. The CDR3 totals 14 residues. The CDR3 region has the DNA TGTGCCAGCAGCTCCGACAGGGGGTTCTATGGCTACACCTTC. Its translation is CASSSDRGFYGYTF.

CDR3 protein: CSVDGGRGQYF. The DNA of the CDR3 is TGCAGCGTTGACGGGGGGCGCGGGCAGTACTTC. J is TRBJ2-7 and V is TRBV29-1; D might be TRBD2 (7 bases). The CDR3 has 11 residues. CDR1 and CDR2 from the germline V gene are SQVTM and ANQGSEA. Between the trimmed V and J ends, which lost 3 bases and 9 bases, there was a span of 12 bases.

The chain has TRBV2 and TRBJ1-6; D perhaps matches TRBD1 (5 bases). The CDR3 has 14 amino acids. Trimming cost V 3 bases and J 10 bases, with 13 bases left between them. From germline, CDR1 is SNHLY and CDR2 FYNNEI. CDR3 in DNA: TGTGCCAGCAGTGATCTTCAGGGCCGGTCACCCCTCCACTTT. Translating gives CASSDLQGRSPLHF.

V is TRBV19 and J is TRBJ2-7; TRBD1 aligns across 7 bases. Trimming cost V 5 bases and J 2 bases; bases outside gene matches: 6. This CDR3 is built from 14 residues. The V gene's germline CDR1 is LNHDA and CDR2 SQIVND (reference sequence). CDR3 DNA sequence: TGTGCCAGTAGTCGGGGACAGAACACCTACGAGCAGTACTTC. This sequence encodes CASSRGQNTYEQYF.

The J gene is TRBJ2-2, the V gene TRBV6-2 or TRBV6-3; 7 nucleotides align to TRBD1. With V trimmed by 4 bases and J by 1 base, 9 bases remained unmatched. This CDR3 contains 17 residues. In germline, CDR1 is MNHEY, CDR2 SVGEGT. This CDR3 reads CASSFGMGQQNTGELFF. The CDR3 coding sequence is TGTGCCAGCAGTTTCGGTATGGGACAGCAGAACACCGGGGAGCTGTTTTTT.

This chain connects TRBV6-2 or TRBV6-3 to TRBJ2-6; tentative D call: TRBD2 (5 bases). This CDR3 has 16 amino acids. The V end was cut by 2 bases, the J end by 4 bases, with 12 bases between. The germline CDR1 and CDR2 sequences are MNHEY and SVGEGT. The CDR3 region is CASSYTGVAGANVLTF. The CDR3 DNA reads as TGTGCCAGCAGTTACACCGGGGTTGCCGGGGCCAACGTCCTGACTTTC.

The rearrangement uses TRBV6-5 and TRBJ2-2; 7 bases align to TRBD2. Looked up from germline, CDR1 is MNHEY and CDR2 is SVGAGI. Trimming at V came to 5 bases and at J to 6 bases, leaving 6 bases not matched to a gene. The CDR3 runs to 14 residues. DNA for the CDR3: TGTGCCAGCAGTAATAGCGGGCGCCCCGGGGAGCTGTTTTTT. This sequence encodes CASSNSGRPGELFF.

This clone appeared a single time. V gene TRBV2 combines with J gene TRBJ2-7; TRBD2 aligns across 14 bases. V shed 1 base and J 0 bases; nucleotides not matched to a gene: 2. The CDR3 spans 17 residues. The V gene's germline CDR1 is SNHLY and CDR2 FYNNEI. In nucleotides, the CDR3 is TGTGCCAGCAGTGAAGGACTAGCGGGAGGGAACTCCTACGAGCAGTACTTC. This codes for CASSEGLAGGNSYEQYF. The full variable domain, rest sourced from reference TRBV2 and TRBJ2-7, is EPEVTQTPSHQVTQMGQEVILRCVPISNHLYFYWYRQILGQKVEFLVSFYNNEISEKSEIFDDQFSVERPDGSNFTLKIRSTKLEDSAMYFCASSEGLAGGNSYEQYFGPGTRLTVT.

The sample holds one count of this clone. V and J are TRBV19 and TRBJ2-3; the D is unclear. Trimming cost V 5 bases and J 1 base, with 16 bases left between them. Germline CDR1 and CDR2: LNHDA and SQIVND (reference sequence). This CDR3 comprises 16 residues. The CDR3 loop is CASSFKKLTGTDTQYF. The CDR3 coding sequence is TGTGCCAGTAGTTTTAAGAAACTTACCGGCACAGATACGCAGTATTTT.

The J gene is TRBJ1-3, the V gene TRBV9; D gene uncertain. The ends were cut back, 7 bases at V and 4 bases at J, with 6 bases in the middle. Germline values: CDR1 SGDLS, CDR2 YYNGEE. There are 11 residues in the CDR3. CDR3 DNA sequence: TGTGCCAGCGGTGAGGGAAACACCATATATTTT. It specifies CASGEGNTIYF. The whole variable domain, remainder taken from reference TRBV9 and TRBJ1-3, is DSGVTQTPKHLITATGQRVTLRCSPRSGDLSVYWYQQSLDQGLQFLIQYYNGEERAKGNILERFSAQQFPDLHSELNLSSLELGDSALYFCASGEGNTIYFGEGSWLTVV.

The chain combines TRBV7-2 with TRBJ1-1; D may be TRBD1 (5 bases). This CDR3 has 14 residues. The germline CDR1 and CDR2 sequences are SGHTA and FQGNSA. V lost 1 base and J lost 6, with 12 bases in between. The DNA of the CDR3 is TGTGCCAGCAGCTTAGGTGGACACGCGCCTGAAGCTTTCTTT. It specifies CASSLGGHAPEAFF.

The rearrangement uses TRBV21-1 and TRBJ2-7; the listed D gene, TRBD1, was not tested against the DNA. TRBV21-1 is termed a pseudogene. This CDR3 is 19 amino acids long. CDR3 region: CASSKVGGTGGLLMYEQYF. Written as DNA, the CDR3 is TGTGCCAGCAGCAAAGTAGGAGGGACAGGGGGTTTACTGATGTACGAGCAGTACTTC.

The chain couples TRBV4-3 to TRBJ1-6, with D uncertain. The CDR3 is 15 residues long. Germline V gene sequence: CDR1 LGHNA, CDR2 YSLEER. Deletions cut 1 base from V and 6 bases from J, with 10 bases between. CDR3 loop: CASSQATVINSPLHF. The CDR3 region has the DNA TGCGCCAGCAGCCAAGCTACGGTGATTAATTCACCCCTCCACTTT.

The V and J genes are TRBV29-1 and TRBJ1-1, with 7 bases fitting TRBD1. The CDR3 runs to 13 residues. The germline V gene encodes CDR1 SQVTM and CDR2 ANQGSEA. Unmatched junction bases numbered 6, after V lost 7 bases and J lost 1 base. CDR3 loop: CSAAQGTNTEAFF. In DNA form, the CDR3 reads TGCAGCGCGGCACAGGGGACGAACACTGAAGCTTTCTTT.

The chain employs TRBV5-1 and TRBJ2-1; perhaps TRBD1 as D (7 bases). Germline V lookup: CDR1 SGHRS, CDR2 YFSETQ. This CDR3 spans 12 amino acids. V was pared by 3 bases and J by 9 bases, with 10 bases between. CDR3 loop: CASSSQGGEQFF. CDR3 nucleotide sequence: TGCGCCAGCAGCTCTCAGGGGGGTGAGCAGTTCTTC.

The rearrangement joins TRBV28 to TRBJ2-3; TRBD2 matches 7 bases. CDR1 is MDHEN and CDR2 is SYDVKM in the germline V gene. The V segment lost 3 bases and the J segment 9 bases; nucleotides outside the gene matches: 6. CDR3 length: 13 residues. In nucleotides, the CDR3 is TGTGCCAGCAGTTTTAGGGAGGGGTACACGCAGTATTTT. Its translation is CASSFREGYTQYF.

In its sample, this clone was seen once. This chain links TRBV28 with TRBJ2-7; tentatively, D is TRBD2 (7 bases). CDR3 size: 15 residues. V lost 6 bases to trimming and J lost 0 bases, with 15 bases between them. The germline V gene has CDR1 MDHEN and CDR2 SYDVKM. The CDR3 coding sequence is TGTGCCAGCAGCCCTGTCGGGGGGCCCTCCTACGAGCAGTACTTC. Its translation: CASSPVGGPSYEQYF.

This sequence joins TRBV7-9 and TRBJ2-7; D ambiguous. V lost 1 base and J 4 bases, leaving 11 bases between the germline ends. This CDR3 region has 14 residues. Germline assignment: CDR1 SEHNR and CDR2 FQNEAQ (reference sequence). The CDR3 DNA sequence: TGTGCCAGCAGCTTAGGAGGCCTAGGATACGAGCAGTACTTC. Translation gives CASSLGGLGYEQYF.

This sequence joins TRBV4-2 and TRBJ2-4; 9 nucleotides match TRBD2. This CDR3 comprises 16 residues. V gave up 4 bases and J gave up 3 bases; unmatched junction bases: 7. Germline CDR1 reads LGHNA; CDR2 reads YNFKEQ. The CDR3 DNA sequence: TGTGCCAGCAGCCCCGTAGCGGGAGATGTCAAAAACATTCAGTACTTC. Translated, it gives CASSPVAGDVKNIQYF.

This clone was seen once. This chain connects TRBV4-1 to TRBJ1-3; unclear D gene. Germline CDR1 reads MGHRA; CDR2 reads YSYEKL. V was cut by 4 bases and J by 4 bases, with 11 bases left in between. The CDR3 length is 14 residues. The CDR3, as DNA: TGCGCCAGCAGCCGATCGAGAGGGGGAAACACCATATATTTT. This sequence encodes CASSRSRGGNTIYF.

Only one count was recorded for this clone. The rearrangement joins TRBV18 to TRBJ1-3, with TRBD1 as a possible D gene (5 bases). The germline V gene encodes CDR1 KGHSH and CDR2 LQKENI. The CDR3 sequence is 15 residues long. V lost 0 bases to trimming and J lost 2 bases, with 8 bases between them. CDR3 in DNA: TGTGCCAGCTCACCACCGAGCAGGGCTGGAAACACCATATATTTT. Protein product: CASSPPSRAGNTIYF.

The genes are TRBV27 and TRBJ2-1; 8 bases agree with TRBD2. Germline trimming cut 4 bases from V and 15 bases from J; bases unmatched to any gene: 14. The CDR3 spans 14 residues. The germline CDR1 and CDR2 sequences are MNHEY and SMNVEV (reference sequence). For the CDR3, the DNA is TGTGCCAGCAGTTACGTGGTAGCGGGGCCTATACTGTTCTTC. This sequence encodes CASSYVVAGPILFF.

The chain recombines TRBV10-1 with TRBJ2-7, with 8 bases that match TRBD2. Germline loops: CDR1 WNHNN, CDR2 SYGVQD (reference sequence). The CDR3 covers 13 residues. The ends lost 2 bases at V and 9 bases at J; junction bases unmatched: 6. The chain's CDR3 is CASSEGVGLAQYF. The CDR3 nucleotides read TGCGCCAGCAGTGAGGGTGTCGGACTAGCGCAGTACTTC.

The V gene is TRBV4-2, the J gene TRBJ2-7; 10 bases fit TRBD1. Germline V CDR1 and CDR2: LGHNA, YNFKEQ. With 4 bases clipped from V and 3 bases from J, the junction kept 6 bases outside the gene matches. This CDR3 has 15 amino acids. The CDR3 protein is CASSPRDRGDYEQYF. CDR3 nucleotide sequence: TGTGCCAGCAGCCCCCGGGACAGGGGAGACTACGAGCAGTACTTC.

The rearrangement joins TRBV6-6 to TRBJ2-7, with 14 nucleotides matching TRBD2. CDR1 and CDR2 from the germline V gene are MNHNY and SVGAGI (reference sequence). With V trimmed by 5 bases and J by 0 bases, 6 bases remained unmatched. The CDR3 length is 17 residues. In DNA form, the CDR3 reads TGTGCCAGCAGTCTCGGGACTAGCGGGAGAAACTCCTACGAGCAGTACTTC. Translating it yields CASSLGTSGRNSYEQYF.

The table lists this clone with a count of one. Written as DNA, the CDR3 is TGTGCCAGCAAAGGCGGCGGGGTCTCACCCCTCCACTTT. It codes for CASKGGGVSPLHF. The rearrangement joins TRBV25-1 to TRBJ1-6; D is uncertain. The V end lost 7 bases, the J end lost 10 bases, and 14 bases lay between the germline ends. The CDR3 extends over 13 amino acids. Germline V gives CDR1 MGHDK, CDR2 SYGVNS.

The chain is built from TRBV28 and TRBJ1-4, with unresolved D. The CDR3 is 14 amino acids. The germline V gene encodes CDR1 MDHEN and CDR2 SYDVKM. V lost 6 bases, J lost 5 bases, and 13 bases lay in between. This CDR3 is CASSEAGGNEKLFF. The CDR3 DNA reads TGTGCCAGCAGCGAAGCGGGAGGGAATGAAAAACTGTTTTTT.

CDR3 sequence: CASSLFGLVEEQFF. CDR3 DNA: TGTGCCAGCAGCTTATTTGGACTAGTTGAAGAGCAGTTCTTC. The rearrangement links TRBV7-9 to TRBJ2-1; TRBD2 agrees at 7 bases. The CDR3 loop spans 14 amino acids. Germline CDR1 is SEHNR and CDR2 is FQNEAQ (reference sequence). V shed 2 bases and J 10 bases; nucleotides not matched to a gene: 8. The whole variable domain, remainder taken from reference TRBV7-9 and TRBJ2-1, is DTGVSQNPRHKITKRGQNVTFRCDPISEHNRLYWYRQTLGQGPEFLTYFQNEAQLEKSRLLSDRFSAERPKGSFSTLEIQRTEQGDSAMYLCASSLFGLVEEQFFGPGTRLTVL.

This rearrangement joins TRBV25-1 to TRBJ1-5; a weak D match, TRBD1 (6 bases). V was shortened by 1 base and J by 6 bases, with 13 bases between the two germline ends. Germline assignment: CDR1 MGHDK and CDR2 SYGVNS. The CDR3 is made up of 15 amino acids. CDR3 nucleotides: TGTGCCAGCAGTGAATCTGAGGGGGTTGGTCAGCCCCAGCATTTT. Its translation: CASSESEGVGQPQHF.